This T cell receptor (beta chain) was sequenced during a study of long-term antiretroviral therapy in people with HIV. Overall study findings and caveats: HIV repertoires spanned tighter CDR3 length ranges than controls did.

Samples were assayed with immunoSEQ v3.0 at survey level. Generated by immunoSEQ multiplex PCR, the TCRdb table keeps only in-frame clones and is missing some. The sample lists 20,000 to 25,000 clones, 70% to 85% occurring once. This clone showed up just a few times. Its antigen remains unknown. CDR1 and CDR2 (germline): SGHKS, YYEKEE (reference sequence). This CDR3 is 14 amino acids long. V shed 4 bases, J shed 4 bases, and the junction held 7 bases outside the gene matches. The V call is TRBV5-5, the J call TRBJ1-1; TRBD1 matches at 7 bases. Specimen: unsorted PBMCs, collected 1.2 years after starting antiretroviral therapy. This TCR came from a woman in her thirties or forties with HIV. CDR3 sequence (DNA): TGTGCCAGCAGCCGCTCTTCAGGGGGCACTGAAGCTTTCTTT. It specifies CASSRSSGGTEAFF.